The 14 T cell receptor beta chains below come from one sample, sequenced in a study of blood T cell repertoires in COVID-19. Clones were sequenced by immunoSEQ multiplex PCR, and TCRdb holds only the in-frame ones, with some missing. The sample lists about 35,000 clones; roughly 86% were seen once. Sequenced input: peripheral blood. The receptors originated from a human donor in a cohort sampled during active COVID-19.

The chain carries TRBV28 and TRBJ2-7; 7 bases map to TRBD1. The CDR3 has 15 amino acids. Germline CDR1 and CDR2: MDHEN and SYDVKM. V shed 7 bases, J shed 2 bases, and the junction held 11 bases outside the gene matches. The CDR3 spells CASNSGGQAAYEQYF. DNA for the CDR3: TGTGCCAGCAACAGCGGCGGACAGGCAGCCTACGAGCAGTACTTC.

The CDR3 here is CASSLAPQGTTDTQYF. CDR3 sequence (DNA): TGCGCCAGCAGCTTGGCCCCGCAGGGCACCACAGATACGCAGTATTTT. This rearrangement joins TRBV5-1 to TRBJ2-3, with a weak D call TRBD1 (5 bases). V lost 0 bases, J lost 2 bases, and 13 bases lay in between. The CDR3 has 16 amino acids. Germline assignment: CDR1 SGHRS and CDR2 YFSETQ.

The V and J genes are TRBV10-3 and TRBJ1-3; tentative D call: TRBD1 (5 bases). The length of the CDR3 is 13 residues. CDR1 is ENHRY, CDR2 SYGVKD, per germline. V was trimmed by 6 bases and J by 4 bases, leaving 10 bases between them. This chain's CDR3 is CAIRGGPGNTIYF. In DNA form, the CDR3 reads TGTGCCATCAGGGGGGGACCGGGAAACACCATATATTTT.

This chain joins TRBV2 and TRBJ2-3, with 8 bases lining up with TRBD2. V was clipped by 6 bases and J by 0 bases; unmatched bases: 2. The CDR3 sequence is 14 residues long. In germline, CDR1 is SNHLY, CDR2 FYNNEI. This CDR3 is CASSLAGSTDTQYF. The CDR3 region has the DNA TGTGCCAGCAGCCTAGCGGGTAGCACAGATACGCAGTATTTT.

The chain is built from TRBV19 and TRBJ2-2, with 8 bases matching TRBD1. Germline-derived CDR1 and CDR2 are LNHDA and SQIVND (reference sequence). The CDR3 has 15 residues. Losses at the gene ends were 6 bases for V and 0 bases for J; bases not matched to a gene: 3. CDR3 sequence (DNA): TGTGCCAGTAGCAAACAGGGGGCGAACACCGGGGAGCTGTTTTTT. Translation gives CASSKQGANTGELFF. Filled out from reference TRBV19 and TRBJ2-2, the complete variable domain reads DGGITQSPKYLFRKEGQNVTLSCEQNLNHDAMYWYRQDPGQGLRLIYYSQIVNDFQKGDIAEGYSVSREKKESFPLTVTSAQKNPTAFYLCASSKQGANTGELFFGEGSRLTVL.

This rearrangement joins TRBV12-3 or TRBV12-4 to TRBJ1-1; the match to TRBD1 covers 7 bases. The V and J ends lost 5 bases and 4 bases, in that order; junction bases with no gene match: 4. CDR3 length: 13 residues. For the CDR3, the DNA is TGTGCCAGCAGTCTGACAGGGCCCACTGAAGCTTTCTTT. Its translation: CASSLTGPTEAFF.

The CDR3 nucleotides read TGTGCCAGCAGTTCGGGACAGGGGCGCTTCGGTGAGCAGTTCTTC. The encoded protein is CASSSGQGRFGEQFF. The gene calls are TRBV28 and TRBJ2-1, with 10 bases fitting TRBD1. Germline V gives CDR1 MDHEN, CDR2 SYDVKM. The CDR3 runs 15 residues. J gave up 9 bases and V 4 bases, and 9 bases lay outside the gene matches.

The chain is built from TRBV6-5 and TRBJ2-1; 9 nucleotides line up with TRBD1. Germline values: CDR1 MNHEY, CDR2 SVGAGI. This CDR3 has 15 amino acids. The CDR3 loop is CATNIGTGSYNEQFF. CDR3 in DNA: TGTGCTACCAACATCGGGACAGGGTCCTACAATGAGCAGTTCTTC.

J is TRBJ1-5 and V is TRBV6-5; a possible D gene is TRBD1 (6 bases). V lost 9 bases to trimming and J lost 2 bases, with 17 bases between them. The CDR3 length is 15 residues. The germline V gene has CDR1 MNHEY and CDR2 SVGAGI. CDR3 coding DNA: TGTGCCAGTAAGATATACAGGGATGGCAATCAGCCCCAGCATTTT. Translated, it gives CASKIYRDGNQPQHF.

This sequence joins TRBV3-1 (or the pseudogene TRBV3-2) and TRBJ2-7, with 7 nucleotides matching TRBD1. The CDR3 spans 14 residues. V lost 5 bases and J lost 2; bases outside the gene matches: 6. The V gene's germline CDR1 is LGHDT and CDR2 YNNKEL (reference sequence). The CDR3: CASSAGTDTYEQYF. CDR3 in DNA: TGTGCCAGCAGCGCCGGGACAGACACCTACGAGCAGTACTTC.

The CDR3, as DNA: TGTGCCAGCACTTCCGTTTTGTACACTGAAGCTTTCTTT. Protein sequence: CASTSVLYTEAFF. This rearrangement joins TRBV12-3 or TRBV12-4 to TRBJ1-1, with no clear D. The CDR3 extends over 13 amino acids. V was clipped by 7 bases and J by 3 bases, with 12 bases between them.

J is TRBJ2-1 and V is TRBV5-4, with TRBD1 identical over 7 bases. The CDR3 contains 16 residues. The germline gives CDR1 SGHNT, CDR2 YYREEE (reference sequence). With 0 bases clipped from V and 0 bases from J, the junction kept 3 bases outside the gene matches. The CDR3 is CASSLVGGSSYNEQFF. CDR3 DNA sequence: TGTGCCAGCAGCTTGGTAGGGGGCAGCTCCTACAATGAGCAGTTCTTC. Variable domain in full (rest from reference TRBV5-4 and TRBJ2-1): ETGVTQSPTHLIKTRGQQVTLRCSSQSGHNTVSWYQQALGQGPQFIFQYYREEENGRGNFPPRFSGLQFPNYSSELNVNALELDDSALYLCASSLVGGSSYNEQFFGPGTRLTVL.

This chain uses TRBV19 with TRBJ1-2; 8 nucleotides agree with TRBD1. The V gene end was trimmed by 3 bases and the J gene end by 5 bases; junction bases not matched to a gene: 8. Germline V gives CDR1 LNHDA, CDR2 SQIVND (reference sequence). This CDR3 comprises 15 residues. This CDR3 is CASSIAGQGGYGYTF. CDR3 DNA: TGTGCCAGTAGTATCGCCGGACAGGGAGGGTATGGCTACACCTTC.

The chain has TRBV15 and TRBJ1-6, with TRBD1 matching 8 bases. Per germline, CDR1 LNHNV and CDR2 YYDKDF (reference sequence). This CDR3 spans 14 amino acids. V shed 4 bases and J 9 bases; nucleotides not matched to a gene: 5. This CDR3 is CATSKIQGGSPLHF. CDR3 bases: TGTGCCACCAGCAAGATACAGGGGGGTTCACCCCTCCACTTT.